This TCR beta chain was sequenced in a study of blood T cell repertoires in COVID-19. Germline V gives CDR1 GTSNPN, CDR2 SVGIG (reference sequence). Trimming left V 5 bases short and J 4 bases short, with 14 bases between. CDR3 size: 13 residues. Some clones are missing from TCRdb's copy, which holds only in-frame ones; the method was immunoSEQ multiplex PCR. The table shows roughly 40,000 clones, with 80% to 90% occurring only once. The sample consisted of peripheral blood. The TCR originated in a human donor in a cohort sampled during active COVID-19. The V call is TRBV30, the J call TRBJ1-2, with D possibly being TRBD1 (6 bases). CDR3 protein: CAWAGGRSYGYTF. The CDR3 DNA is TGTGCCTGGGCGGGGGGGCGTAGCTATGGCTACACCTTC.